Listed here are 4 T cell receptor beta chains from one sample, sequenced in a study of T-cell reconstitution after alpha-beta-depleted transplantation in children. Molecular barcoding with unique molecular identifiers was used for the TCRbeta library. TCRdb recomputed calls from the PCR reads with MiXCR, one row per CDR3 protein. The table lists about 1,000,000 distinct CDR3 sequences, about 29% of them singletons. Sequencing used PBMCs, mostly from graft donor cells, obtained 360 days after TCRalphabeta/CD19-depleted stem cell transplant. The receptors stem from a boy in the first two years of life who had a stem cell transplant for SCID, so the T cells may come from the graft donor.

The chain joins TRBV5-1 to TRBJ2-3; D not resolved. The CDR3 loop spans 15 amino acids. Trimming pared 0 bases from V and 2 bases from J, leaving 10 bases between. Germline V gene sequence: CDR1 SGHRS, CDR2 YFSETQ. As DNA, the CDR3 is TGCGCCAGCAGCTTGGGAGACCTTGACACAGATACGCAGTATTTT. It yields the protein CASSLGDLDTDTQYF. Together with reference TRBV5-1 and TRBJ2-3, the CDR3 gives the full variable domain: KAGVTQTPRYLIKTRGQQVTLSCSPISGHRSVSWYQQTPGQGLQFLFEYFSETQRNKGNFPGRFSGRQFSNSRSEMNVSTLELGDSALYLCASSLGDLDTDTQYFGPGTRLTVL.

The gene calls are TRBV12-3 or TRBV12-4 and TRBJ1-1, with 11 bases that match TRBD1. Trimming at V came to 1 base and at J to 3 bases, leaving 7 bases not matched to a gene. CDR3 length: 17 residues. The CDR3 spells CASSLGTGGAGDTEAFF. DNA of the CDR3: TGTGCCAGCAGTTTAGGGACAGGGGGCGCGGGGGACACTGAAGCTTTCTTT.

The chain uses TRBV7-3 and TRBJ2-3; no definite D call. Per germline, CDR1 SGHTA and CDR2 FQGTGA. The CDR3 extends over 13 amino acids. V shed 5 bases and J shed 7 bases, with 13 bases lying between them. The CDR3 loop reads CASSQLGSNTQYF. In DNA, the CDR3 is TGTGCCAGCAGCCAGCTAGGCTCGAATACGCAGTATTTT.

A few counts support this clonotype. The chain carries TRBV12-3 or TRBV12-4 and TRBJ2-5; D ambiguous. This CDR3 comprises 11 residues. V shed 5 bases and J shed 9 bases, with 10 bases lying between them. This chain's CDR3 is CASSRSAAQYF. The CDR3 DNA is TGTGCCAGCAGTCGATCTGCGGCCCAGTACTTC.